This T cell receptor (beta chain) stems from a study of T-cell reconstitution after alpha-beta-depleted transplantation in children. This clonotype was recorded a few times. Unique molecular identifiers were built into the TCRbeta library. TCRdb re-called the PCR reads through MiXCR, storing one row per CDR3 protein. This sample yields 500,000 or so distinct CDR3 sequences, of which roughly 33% are seen a single time; roughly 2.5% belongs to the top ten. The CDR3 contains 16 residues. Trimming shortened V by 0 bases and J by 6 bases, and 15 bases separated the two germline ends. Germline-derived CDR1 and CDR2 are ENHRY and SYGVKD.

The source of this sequence is a human donor who donated a stem cell graft to a child with aplastic anemia. The chain couples TRBV10-3 to TRBJ1-5, with D possibly being TRBD1 (6 bases). The specimen comprised PBMCs from the stem cell graft donor, sampled from the stem cell graft. The CDR3 DNA is TGTGCCATCAGTGAGTCGAACAGGGCCGTTGGTCAGCCCCAGCATTTT. Its translation is CAISESNRAVGQPQHF.